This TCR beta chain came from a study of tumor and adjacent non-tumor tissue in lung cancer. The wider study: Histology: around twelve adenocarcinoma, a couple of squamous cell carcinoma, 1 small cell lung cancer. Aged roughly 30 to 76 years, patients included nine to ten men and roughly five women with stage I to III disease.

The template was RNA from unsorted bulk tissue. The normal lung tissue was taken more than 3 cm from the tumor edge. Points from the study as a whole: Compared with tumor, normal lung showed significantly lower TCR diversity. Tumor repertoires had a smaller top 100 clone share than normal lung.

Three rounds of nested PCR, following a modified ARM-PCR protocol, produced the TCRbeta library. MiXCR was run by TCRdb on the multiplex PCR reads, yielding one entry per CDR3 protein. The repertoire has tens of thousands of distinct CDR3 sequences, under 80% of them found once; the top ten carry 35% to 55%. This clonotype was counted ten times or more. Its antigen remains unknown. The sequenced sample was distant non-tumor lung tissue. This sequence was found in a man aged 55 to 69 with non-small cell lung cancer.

CDR3 residues: CASSGSGNEQFF. Here the CDR3 DNA reads TGCGCCAGCAGTGGTAGCGGCAATGAGCAGTTCTTC. The V call is TRBV10-2, the J call TRBJ2-1, with D possibly TRBD2 on 6 matching bases. The CDR3 has 12 residues. Deletions cut 4 bases from V and 6 bases from J, with 7 bases between. The V gene's germline CDR1 is WSHSY and CDR2 SAAADI.